This TCR beta chain was captured by sequencing in a study of PD-1 blockade in mismatch repair-deficient tumors. Assay: immunoSEQ multiplex PCR; the TCRdb copy retains only in-frame clones and omits some. Altogether some 49,000 clones are present, 77% being singletons, with the ten largest covering around 3.5%. TCR sequencing covered a few patients who responded to pembrolizumab. The CDR3 length is 16 residues. Germline CDR1 and CDR2: SEHNR and FQNEAQ (reference sequence). The junction had 3 bases not matched to a gene; V was cut back by 5 bases and J by 1 base. The genes are TRBV7-9 and TRBJ2-3; 13 bases fit TRBD2. This sequence was found in an adult with mismatch repair-deficient cancer. The source material was PBMCs, sampled before pembrolizumab treatment. The CDR3 loop is CASSAGLAGGTDTQYF. CDR3 sequence (DNA): TGTGCCAGCAGCGCTGGACTAGCGGGGGGCACAGATACGCAGTATTTT.